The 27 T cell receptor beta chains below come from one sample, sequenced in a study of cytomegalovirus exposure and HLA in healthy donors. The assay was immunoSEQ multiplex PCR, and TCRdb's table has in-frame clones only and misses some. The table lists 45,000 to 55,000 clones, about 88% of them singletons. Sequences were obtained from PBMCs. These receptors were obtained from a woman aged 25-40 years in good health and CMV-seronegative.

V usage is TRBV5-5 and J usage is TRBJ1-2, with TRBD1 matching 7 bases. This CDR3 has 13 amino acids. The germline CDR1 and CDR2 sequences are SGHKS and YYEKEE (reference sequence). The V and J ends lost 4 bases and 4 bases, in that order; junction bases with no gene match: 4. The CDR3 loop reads CASSGGQSYGYTF. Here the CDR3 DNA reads TGTGCCAGCAGCGGGGGACAGTCCTATGGCTACACCTTC.

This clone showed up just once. The CDR3 is CASSYSRTFPNEKLFF. The CDR3 DNA follows: TGTGCCAGCAGTTACTCGAGGACTTTCCCTAATGAAAAACTGTTTTTT. The rearrangement links TRBV6-5 to TRBJ1-4; D is ambiguous. CDR3 length equals 16 residues. V dropped 0 bases and J dropped 3 bases, with 11 bases sitting between them. In germline, CDR1 is MNHEY, CDR2 SVGAGI.

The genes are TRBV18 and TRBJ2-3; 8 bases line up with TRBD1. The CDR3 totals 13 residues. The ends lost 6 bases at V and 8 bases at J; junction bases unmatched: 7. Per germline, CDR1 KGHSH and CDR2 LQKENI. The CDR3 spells CASSPDRGGTQYF. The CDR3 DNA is TGTGCCAGCTCGCCAGACAGGGGAGGTACGCAGTATTTT.

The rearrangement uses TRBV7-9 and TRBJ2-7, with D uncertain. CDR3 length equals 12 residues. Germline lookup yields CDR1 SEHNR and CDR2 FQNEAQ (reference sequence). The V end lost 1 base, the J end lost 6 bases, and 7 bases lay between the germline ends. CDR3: CASSLDSREQYF. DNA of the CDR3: TGTGCCAGCAGCTTAGATTCGCGCGAGCAGTACTTC.

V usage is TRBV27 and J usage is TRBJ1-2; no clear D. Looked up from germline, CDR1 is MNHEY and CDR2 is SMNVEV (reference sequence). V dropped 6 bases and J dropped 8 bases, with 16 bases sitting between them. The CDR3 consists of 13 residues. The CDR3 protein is CASSLHSSAGYTF. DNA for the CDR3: TGTGCCAGCAGCCTCCATTCAAGCGCCGGCTACACCTTC.

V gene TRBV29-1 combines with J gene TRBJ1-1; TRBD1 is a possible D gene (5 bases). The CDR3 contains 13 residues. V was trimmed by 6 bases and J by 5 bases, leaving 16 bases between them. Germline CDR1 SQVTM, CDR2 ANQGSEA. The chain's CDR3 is CSVPRQLGTEAFF. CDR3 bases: TGCAGCGTACCCCGACAGCTTGGGACTGAAGCTTTCTTT.

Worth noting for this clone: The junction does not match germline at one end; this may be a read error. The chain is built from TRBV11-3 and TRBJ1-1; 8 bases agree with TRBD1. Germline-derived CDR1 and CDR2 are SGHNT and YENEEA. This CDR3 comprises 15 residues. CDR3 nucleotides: TGTGCCACCAGCAACCAGGGGGCTATGAACACTGAAGCTTTCTTT. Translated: CATSNQGAMNTEAFF.

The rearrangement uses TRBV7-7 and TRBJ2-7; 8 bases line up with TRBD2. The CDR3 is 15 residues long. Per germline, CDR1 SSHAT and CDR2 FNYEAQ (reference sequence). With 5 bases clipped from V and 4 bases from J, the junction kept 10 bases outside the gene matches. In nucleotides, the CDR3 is TGTGCCAGCAGCGAAATAGCGGGGCACGGTTACGAGCAGTACTTC. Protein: CASSEIAGHGYEQYF.

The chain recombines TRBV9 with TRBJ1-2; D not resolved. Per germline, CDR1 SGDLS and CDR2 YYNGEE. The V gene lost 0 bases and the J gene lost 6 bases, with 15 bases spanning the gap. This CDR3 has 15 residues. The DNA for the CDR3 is TGTGCCAGCAGCGTAGACGAGGTTGATCGACATGGCTACACCTTC. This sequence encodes CASSVDEVDRHGYTF. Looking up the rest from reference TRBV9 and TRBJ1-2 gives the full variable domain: DSGVTQTPKHLITATGQRVTLRCSPRSGDLSVYWYQQSLDQGLQFLIQYYNGEERAKGNILERFSAQQFPDLHSELNLSSLELGDSALYFCASSVDEVDRHGYTFGSGTRLTVV.

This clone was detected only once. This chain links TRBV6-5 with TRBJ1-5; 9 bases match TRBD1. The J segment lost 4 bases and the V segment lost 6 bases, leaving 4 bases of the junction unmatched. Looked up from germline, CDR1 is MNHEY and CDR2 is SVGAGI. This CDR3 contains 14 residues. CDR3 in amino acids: CASRIDRGNQPQHF. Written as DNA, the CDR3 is TGTGCCAGCAGGATAGACAGGGGGAATCAGCCCCAGCATTTT.

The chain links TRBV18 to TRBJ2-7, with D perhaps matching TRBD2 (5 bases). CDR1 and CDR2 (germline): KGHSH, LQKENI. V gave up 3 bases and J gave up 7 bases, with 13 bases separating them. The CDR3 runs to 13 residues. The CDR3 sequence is CASSPTSLREQYF. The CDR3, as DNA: TGTGCCAGCTCACCTACTAGTCTGCGAGAGCAGTACTTC.

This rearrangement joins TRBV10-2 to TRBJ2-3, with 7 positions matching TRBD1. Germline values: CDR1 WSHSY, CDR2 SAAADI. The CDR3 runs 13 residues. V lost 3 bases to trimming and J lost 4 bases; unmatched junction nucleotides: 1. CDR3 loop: CASSETGADTQYF. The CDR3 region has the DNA TGCGCCAGCAGTGAAACAGGGGCAGATACGCAGTATTTT.

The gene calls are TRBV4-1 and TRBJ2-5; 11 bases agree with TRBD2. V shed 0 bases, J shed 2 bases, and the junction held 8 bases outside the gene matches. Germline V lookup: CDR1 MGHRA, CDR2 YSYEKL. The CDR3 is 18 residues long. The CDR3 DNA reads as TGCGCCAGCAGCCAAGATCATAGCGGGAGGGCAGTACAAGAGACCCAGTACTTC. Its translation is CASSQDHSGRAVQETQYF.

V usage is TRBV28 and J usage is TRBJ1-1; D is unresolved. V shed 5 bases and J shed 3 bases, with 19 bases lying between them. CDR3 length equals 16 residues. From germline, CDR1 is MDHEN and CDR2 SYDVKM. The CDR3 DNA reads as TGTGCCAGCAGTCCCCATACGGGAGCTGCGGACACTGAAGCTTTCTTT. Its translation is CASSPHTGAADTEAFF.

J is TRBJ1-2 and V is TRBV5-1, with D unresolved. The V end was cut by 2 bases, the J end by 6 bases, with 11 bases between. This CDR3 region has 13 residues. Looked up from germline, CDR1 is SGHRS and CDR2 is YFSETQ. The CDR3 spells CASSFGGGDGYTF. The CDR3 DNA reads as TGCGCCAGCAGCTTTGGAGGAGGCGATGGCTACACCTTC.

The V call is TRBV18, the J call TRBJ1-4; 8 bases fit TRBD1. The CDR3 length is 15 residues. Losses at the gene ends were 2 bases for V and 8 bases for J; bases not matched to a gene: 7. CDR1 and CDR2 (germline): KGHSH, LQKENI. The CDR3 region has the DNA TGTGCCAGCTCACCATTCGAGACAGGGGTCGAAAAACTGTTTTTT. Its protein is CASSPFETGVEKLFF.

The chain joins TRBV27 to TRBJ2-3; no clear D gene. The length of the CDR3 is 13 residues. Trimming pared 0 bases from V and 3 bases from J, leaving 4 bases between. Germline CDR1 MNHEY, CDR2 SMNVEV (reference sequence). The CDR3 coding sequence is TGTGCCAGCAGTTTATCGAGGACAGATACGCAGTATTTT. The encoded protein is CASSLSRTDTQYF.

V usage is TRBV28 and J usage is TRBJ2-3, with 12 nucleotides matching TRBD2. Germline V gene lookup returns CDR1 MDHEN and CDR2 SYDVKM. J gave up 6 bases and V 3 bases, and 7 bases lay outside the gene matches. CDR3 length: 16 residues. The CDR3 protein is CASSLKRTSGADTQYF. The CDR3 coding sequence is TGTGCCAGCAGTTTGAAACGGACTAGCGGGGCGGATACGCAGTATTTT.

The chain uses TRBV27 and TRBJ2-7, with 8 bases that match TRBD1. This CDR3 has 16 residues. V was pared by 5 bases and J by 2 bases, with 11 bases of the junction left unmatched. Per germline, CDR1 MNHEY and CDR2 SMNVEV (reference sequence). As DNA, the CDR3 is TGTGCCAGCAGTCCACCCCGGACAGGGAGACCCTACGAGCAGTACTTC. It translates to CASSPPRTGRPYEQYF.

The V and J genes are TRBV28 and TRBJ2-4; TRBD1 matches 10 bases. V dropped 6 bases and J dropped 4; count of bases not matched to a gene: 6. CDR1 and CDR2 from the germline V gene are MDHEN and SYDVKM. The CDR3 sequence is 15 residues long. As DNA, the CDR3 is TGTGCCAGCAGCGGAGGGACAGGGGTGAAAAACATTCAGTACTTC. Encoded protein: CASSGGTGVKNIQYF.

The CDR3 DNA reads as TGTGCCAGCAGTCCCTTCGACAGGGATAATGAAAAACTGTTTTTT. Translation: CASSPFDRDNEKLFF. The V gene is TRBV27, the J gene TRBJ1-4; 7 bases align to TRBD1. The CDR3 covers 15 residues. CDR1 and CDR2 (germline): MNHEY, SMNVEV (reference sequence). The trim removed 5 bases at V and 4 bases at J, leaving 7 bases unmatched.

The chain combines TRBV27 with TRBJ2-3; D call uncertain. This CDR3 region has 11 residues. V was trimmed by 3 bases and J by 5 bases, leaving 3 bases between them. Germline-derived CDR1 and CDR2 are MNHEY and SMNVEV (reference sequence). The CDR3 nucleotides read TGTGCCAGCAGTTTTAGAGATACGCAGTATTTT. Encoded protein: CASSFRDTQYF.

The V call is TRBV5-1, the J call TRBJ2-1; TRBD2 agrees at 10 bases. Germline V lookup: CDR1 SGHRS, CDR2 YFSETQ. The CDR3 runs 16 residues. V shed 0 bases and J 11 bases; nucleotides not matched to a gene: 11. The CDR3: CASSLVLAGDVRKQFF. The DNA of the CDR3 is TGCGCCAGCAGCTTGGTCCTAGCGGGAGATGTTAGGAAGCAGTTCTTC.

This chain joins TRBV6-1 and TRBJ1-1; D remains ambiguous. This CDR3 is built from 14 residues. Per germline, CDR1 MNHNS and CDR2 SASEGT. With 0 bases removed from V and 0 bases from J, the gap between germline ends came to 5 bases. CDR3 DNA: TGTGCCAGCAGTGAAGCGCGGATGAACACTGAAGCTTTCTTT. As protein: CASSEARMNTEAFF.

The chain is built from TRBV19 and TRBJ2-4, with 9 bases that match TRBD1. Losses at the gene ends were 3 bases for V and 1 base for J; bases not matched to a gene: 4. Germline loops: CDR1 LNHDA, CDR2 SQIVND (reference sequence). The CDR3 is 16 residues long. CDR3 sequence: CASSILGQGAKNIQYF. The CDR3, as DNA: TGTGCCAGTAGTATCCTGGGACAGGGTGCCAAAAACATTCAGTACTTC.

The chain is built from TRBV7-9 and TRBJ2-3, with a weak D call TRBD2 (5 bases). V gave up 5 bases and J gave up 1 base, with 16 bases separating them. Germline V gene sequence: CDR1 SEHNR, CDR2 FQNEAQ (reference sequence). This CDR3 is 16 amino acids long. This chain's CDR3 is CASSAPLRVGTDTQYF. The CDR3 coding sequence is TGTGCCAGCAGCGCCCCCCTGCGGGTTGGCACAGATACGCAGTATTTT.

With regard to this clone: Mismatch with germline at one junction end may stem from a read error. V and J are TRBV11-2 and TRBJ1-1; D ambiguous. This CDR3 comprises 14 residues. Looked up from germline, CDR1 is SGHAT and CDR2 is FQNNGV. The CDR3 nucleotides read TGTGCCAGCAGCCTAGACGGTTTGAACACTGAAGCTTTCTTT. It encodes CASSLDGLNTEAFF.